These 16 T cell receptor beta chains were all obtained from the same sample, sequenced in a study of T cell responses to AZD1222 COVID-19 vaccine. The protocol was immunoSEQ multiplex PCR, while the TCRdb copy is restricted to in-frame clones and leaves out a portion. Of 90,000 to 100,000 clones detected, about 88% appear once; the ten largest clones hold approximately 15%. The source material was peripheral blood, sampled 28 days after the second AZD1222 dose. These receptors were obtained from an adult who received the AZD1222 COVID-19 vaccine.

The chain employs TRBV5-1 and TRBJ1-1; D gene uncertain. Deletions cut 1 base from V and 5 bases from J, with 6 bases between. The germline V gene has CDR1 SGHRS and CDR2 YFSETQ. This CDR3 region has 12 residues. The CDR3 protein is CASSLSGTEAFF. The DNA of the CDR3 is TGCGCCAGCAGCTTGAGTGGGACTGAAGCTTTCTTT.

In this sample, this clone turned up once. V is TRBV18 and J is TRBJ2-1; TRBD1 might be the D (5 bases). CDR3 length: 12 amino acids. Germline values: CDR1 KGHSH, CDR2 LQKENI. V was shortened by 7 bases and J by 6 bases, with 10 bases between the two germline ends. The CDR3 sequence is CASCDRVNEQFF. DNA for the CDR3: TGTGCCAGCTGTGACAGAGTCAATGAGCAGTTCTTC.

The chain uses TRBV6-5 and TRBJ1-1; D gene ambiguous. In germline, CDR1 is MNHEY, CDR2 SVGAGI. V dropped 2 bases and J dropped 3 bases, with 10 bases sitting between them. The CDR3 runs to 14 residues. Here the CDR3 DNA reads TGTGCCAGCAGTTACGAAGAGGAGGACACTGAAGCTTTCTTT. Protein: CASSYEEEDTEAFF.

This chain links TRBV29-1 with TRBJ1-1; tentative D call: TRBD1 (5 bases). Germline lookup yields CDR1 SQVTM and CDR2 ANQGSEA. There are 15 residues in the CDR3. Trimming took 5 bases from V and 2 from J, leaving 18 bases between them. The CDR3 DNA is TGCAGCGTTAAAAGGGCGGGGGGACCCAACACTGAAGCTTTCTTT. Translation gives CSVKRAGGPNTEAFF.

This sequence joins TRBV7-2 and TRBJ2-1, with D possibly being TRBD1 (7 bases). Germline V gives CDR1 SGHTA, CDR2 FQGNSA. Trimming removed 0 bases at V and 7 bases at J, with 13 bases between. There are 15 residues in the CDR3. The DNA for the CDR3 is TGTGCCAGCAGCTTAGCGCGGGGACAGATAAATGAGCAGTTCTTC. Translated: CASSLARGQINEQFF.

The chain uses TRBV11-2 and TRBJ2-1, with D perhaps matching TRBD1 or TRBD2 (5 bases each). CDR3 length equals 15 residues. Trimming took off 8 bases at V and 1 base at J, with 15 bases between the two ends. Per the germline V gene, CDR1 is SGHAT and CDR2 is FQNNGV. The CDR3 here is CASLGEFLSYNEQFF. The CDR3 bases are TGTGCCAGCCTAGGGGAGTTTTTGTCCTACAATGAGCAGTTCTTC.

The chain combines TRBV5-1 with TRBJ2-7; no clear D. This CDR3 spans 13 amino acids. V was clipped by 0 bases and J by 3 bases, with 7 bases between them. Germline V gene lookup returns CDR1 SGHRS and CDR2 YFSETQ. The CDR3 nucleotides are TGCGCCAGCAGCTTGGAAGCTCACTACGAGCAGTACTTC. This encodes CASSLEAHYEQYF.

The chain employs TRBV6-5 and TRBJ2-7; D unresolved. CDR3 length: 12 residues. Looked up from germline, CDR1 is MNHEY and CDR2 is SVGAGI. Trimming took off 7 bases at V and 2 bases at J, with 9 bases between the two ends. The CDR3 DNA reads TGTGCCAGCAACGTGGTCGCCTACGAGCAGTACTTC. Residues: CASNVVAYEQYF.

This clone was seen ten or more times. The CDR3 region is CAWARLANTGELFF. Written as DNA, the CDR3 is TGTGCCTGGGCCAGACTAGCGAACACCGGGGAGCTGTTTTTT. The chain has TRBV30 and TRBJ2-2; TRBD2 might be the D (6 bases). Trimming pared 5 bases from V and 0 bases from J, leaving 10 bases between. The length of the CDR3 is 14 residues. Germline V CDR1 and CDR2: GTSNPN, SVGIG (reference sequence).

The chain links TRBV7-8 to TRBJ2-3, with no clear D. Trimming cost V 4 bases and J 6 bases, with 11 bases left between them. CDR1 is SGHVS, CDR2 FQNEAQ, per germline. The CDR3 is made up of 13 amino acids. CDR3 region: CASSYTPADTQYF. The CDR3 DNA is TGTGCCAGCAGCTACACCCCGGCGGATACGCAGTATTTT.

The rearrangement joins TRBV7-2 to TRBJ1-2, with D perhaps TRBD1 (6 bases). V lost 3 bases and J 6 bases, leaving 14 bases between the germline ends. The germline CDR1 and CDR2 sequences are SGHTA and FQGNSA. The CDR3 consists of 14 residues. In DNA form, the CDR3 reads TGTGCCAGCAGCTTTGGGGACACTGGGAATGGCTACACCTTC. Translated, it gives CASSFGDTGNGYTF.

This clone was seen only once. The CDR3 protein is CASSDRGSPYEQYF. In DNA, the CDR3 is TGTGCCAGCTCTGACAGGGGATCCCCCTACGAGCAGTACTTC. The chain couples TRBV18 to TRBJ2-7; 8 bases match TRBD1. Germline CDR1 KGHSH, CDR2 LQKENI. The CDR3 consists of 14 residues. The V segment lost 6 bases and the J segment 2 bases; nucleotides outside the gene matches: 6.

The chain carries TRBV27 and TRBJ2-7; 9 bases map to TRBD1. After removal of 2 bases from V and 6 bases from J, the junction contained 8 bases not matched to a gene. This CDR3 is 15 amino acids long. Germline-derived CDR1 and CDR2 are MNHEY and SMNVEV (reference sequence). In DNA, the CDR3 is TGTGCCAGCAGTTTACGGGGACAGGGTACTGGCGAGCAGTACTTC. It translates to CASSLRGQGTGEQYF.

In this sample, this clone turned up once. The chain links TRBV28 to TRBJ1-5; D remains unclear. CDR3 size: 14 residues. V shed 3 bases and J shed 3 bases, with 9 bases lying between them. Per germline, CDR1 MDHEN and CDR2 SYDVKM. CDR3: CASSLGYNNQPQHF. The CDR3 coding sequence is TGTGCCAGCAGTTTGGGGTACAACAATCAGCCCCAGCATTTT.

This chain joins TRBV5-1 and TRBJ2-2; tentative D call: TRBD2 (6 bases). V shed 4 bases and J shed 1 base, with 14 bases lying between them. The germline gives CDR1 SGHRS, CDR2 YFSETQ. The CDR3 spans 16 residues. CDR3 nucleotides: TGCGCCAGCAGCGTACGATCTAGCGTGAACACCGGGGAGCTGTTTTTT. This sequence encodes CASSVRSSVNTGELFF.

This chain's CDR3 is CASSLSGSIDEQFF. DNA of the CDR3: TGTGCCAGCAGCTTAAGCGGGAGTATCGATGAGCAGTTCTTC. The V and J genes are TRBV11-3 and TRBJ2-1; TRBD2 aligns across 8 bases. From germline, CDR1 is SGHNT and CDR2 YENEEA. The CDR3 has 14 amino acids. Germline trimming cut 2 bases from V and 8 bases from J; bases unmatched to any gene: 5.